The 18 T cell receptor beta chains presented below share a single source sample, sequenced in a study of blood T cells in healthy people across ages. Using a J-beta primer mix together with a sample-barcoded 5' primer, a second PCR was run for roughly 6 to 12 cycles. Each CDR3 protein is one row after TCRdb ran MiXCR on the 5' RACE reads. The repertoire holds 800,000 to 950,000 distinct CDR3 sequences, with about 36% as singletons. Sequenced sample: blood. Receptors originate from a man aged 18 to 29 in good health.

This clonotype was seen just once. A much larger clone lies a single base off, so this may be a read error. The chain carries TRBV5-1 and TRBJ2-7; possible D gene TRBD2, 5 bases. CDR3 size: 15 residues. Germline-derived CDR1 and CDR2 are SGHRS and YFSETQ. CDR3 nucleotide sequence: TGCGCCGGCAGCAGCTCCTGGACTGCCCCCTACGAGCAGTACTTC. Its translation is CAGSSSWTAPYEQYF.

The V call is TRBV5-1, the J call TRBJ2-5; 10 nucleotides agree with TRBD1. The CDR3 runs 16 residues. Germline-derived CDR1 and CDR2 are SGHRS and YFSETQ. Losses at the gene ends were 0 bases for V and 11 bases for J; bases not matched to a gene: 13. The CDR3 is CASSLGQGARWNEQYF. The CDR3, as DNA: TGCGCCAGCAGCTTGGGACAGGGGGCGCGTTGGAATGAGCAGTACTTC.

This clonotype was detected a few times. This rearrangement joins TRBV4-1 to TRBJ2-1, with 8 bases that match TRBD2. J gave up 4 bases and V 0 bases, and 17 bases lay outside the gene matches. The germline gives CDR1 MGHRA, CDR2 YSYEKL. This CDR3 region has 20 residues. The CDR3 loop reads CASSQDQLAGYLLGYNEQFF. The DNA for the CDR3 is TGCGCCAGCAGCCAAGATCAGCTAGCGGGCTACCTTCTTGGGTACAATGAGCAGTTCTTC.

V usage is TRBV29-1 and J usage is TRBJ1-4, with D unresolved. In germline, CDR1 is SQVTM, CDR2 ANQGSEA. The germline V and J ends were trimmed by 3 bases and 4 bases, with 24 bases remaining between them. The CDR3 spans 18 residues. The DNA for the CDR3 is TGCAGCGTTGAGGAGGCCAGCCGCCAAATTCTCGATAATGAAAAACTGTTTTTT. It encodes CSVEEASRQILDNEKLFF.

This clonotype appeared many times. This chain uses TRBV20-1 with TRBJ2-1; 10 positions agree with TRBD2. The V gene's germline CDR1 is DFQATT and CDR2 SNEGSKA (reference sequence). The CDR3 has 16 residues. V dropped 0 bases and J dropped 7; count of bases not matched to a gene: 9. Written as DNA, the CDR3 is TGCAGTGCTAGAGATAGGAGCGGGGGGGCTAGGAATGAGCAGTTCTTC. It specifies CSARDRSGGARNEQFF.

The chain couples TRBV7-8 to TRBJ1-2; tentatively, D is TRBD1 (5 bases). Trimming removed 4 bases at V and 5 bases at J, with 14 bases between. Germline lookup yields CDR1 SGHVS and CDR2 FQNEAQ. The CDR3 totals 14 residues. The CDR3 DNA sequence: TGTGCCAGCAGCTCCCCCTTGGCAGGGTATGGCTACACCTTC. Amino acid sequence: CASSSPLAGYGYTF.

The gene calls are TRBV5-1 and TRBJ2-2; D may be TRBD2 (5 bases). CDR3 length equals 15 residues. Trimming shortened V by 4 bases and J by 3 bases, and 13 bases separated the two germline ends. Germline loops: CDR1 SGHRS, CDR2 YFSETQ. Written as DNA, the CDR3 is TGCGCCAGCAGCCAAGACCCCGGGGACACCGGGGAGCTGTTTTTT. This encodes CASSQDPGDTGELFF.

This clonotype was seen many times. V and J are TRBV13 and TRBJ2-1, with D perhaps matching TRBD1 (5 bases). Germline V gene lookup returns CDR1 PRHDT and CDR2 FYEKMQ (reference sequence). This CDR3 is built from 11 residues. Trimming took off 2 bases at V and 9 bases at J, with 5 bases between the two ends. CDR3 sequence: CASSLQGEQFF. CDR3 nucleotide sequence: TGTGCCAGCAGCTTACAGGGTGAGCAGTTCTTC.

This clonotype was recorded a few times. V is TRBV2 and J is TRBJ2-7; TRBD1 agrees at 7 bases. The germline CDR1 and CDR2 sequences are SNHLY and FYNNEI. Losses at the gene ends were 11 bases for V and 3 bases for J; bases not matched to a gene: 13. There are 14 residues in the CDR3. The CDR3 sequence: CAAIADRARYEQYF. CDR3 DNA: TGTGCCGCGATAGCAGACAGGGCCCGCTACGAGCAGTACTTC.

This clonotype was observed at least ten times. CDR3 residues: CASSSAGTEAFF. The CDR3 DNA is TGTGCCAGCAGCTCCGCAGGCACTGAAGCTTTCTTT. This chain uses TRBV12-3 or TRBV12-4 with TRBJ1-1; D is unclear. The CDR3 totals 12 residues. Trimming pared 6 bases from V and 4 bases from J, leaving 9 bases between.

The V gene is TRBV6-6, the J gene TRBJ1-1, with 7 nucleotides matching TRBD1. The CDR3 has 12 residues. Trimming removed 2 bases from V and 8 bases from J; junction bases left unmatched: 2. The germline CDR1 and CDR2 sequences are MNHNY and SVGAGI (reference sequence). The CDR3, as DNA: TGTGCCAGCAGTTACCAACAGGGGGAAGCTTTCTTT. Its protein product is CASSYQQGEAFF.

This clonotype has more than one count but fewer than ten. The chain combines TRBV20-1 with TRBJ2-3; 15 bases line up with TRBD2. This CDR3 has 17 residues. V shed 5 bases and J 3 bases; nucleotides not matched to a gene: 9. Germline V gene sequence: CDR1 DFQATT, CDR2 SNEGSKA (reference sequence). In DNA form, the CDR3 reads TGCAGTGCTTCGGGACTAGCGGGGGGCCGAGGGACAGATACGCAGTATTTT. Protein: CSASGLAGGRGTDTQYF.

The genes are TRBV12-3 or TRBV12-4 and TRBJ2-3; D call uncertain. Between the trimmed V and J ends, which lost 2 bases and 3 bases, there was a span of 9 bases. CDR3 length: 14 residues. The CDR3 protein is CASSLSYRTDTQYF. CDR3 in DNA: TGTGCCAGCAGTTTATCTTATCGGACAGATACGCAGTATTTT.

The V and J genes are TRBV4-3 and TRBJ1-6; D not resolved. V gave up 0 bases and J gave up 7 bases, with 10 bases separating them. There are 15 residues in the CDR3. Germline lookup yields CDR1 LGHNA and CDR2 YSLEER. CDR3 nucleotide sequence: TGCGCCAGCAGCCAAGATTTCGGGGAGAATTCACCCCTCCACTTT. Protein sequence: CASSQDFGENSPLHF.

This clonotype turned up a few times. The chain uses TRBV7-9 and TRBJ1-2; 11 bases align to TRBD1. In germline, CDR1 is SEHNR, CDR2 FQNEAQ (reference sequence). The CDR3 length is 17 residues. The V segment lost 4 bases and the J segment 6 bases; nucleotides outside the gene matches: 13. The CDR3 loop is CASSSPPRDRGWDGYTF. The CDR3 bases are TGTGCCAGCAGCTCTCCCCCCCGGGACAGGGGGTGGGATGGCTACACCTTC.

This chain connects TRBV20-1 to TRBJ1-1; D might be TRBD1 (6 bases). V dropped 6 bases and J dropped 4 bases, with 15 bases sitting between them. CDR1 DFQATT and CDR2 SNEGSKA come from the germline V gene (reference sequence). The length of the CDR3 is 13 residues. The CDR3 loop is CSAPQGIVTEAFF. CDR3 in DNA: TGCAGTGCCCCGCAGGGGATCGTCACTGAAGCTTTCTTT.

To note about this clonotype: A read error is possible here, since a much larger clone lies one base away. This CDR3 is CASNQDVGQGRAFF. CDR3 sequence (DNA): TGTGCCAGCAACCAAGATGTGGGACAGGGTCGAGCTTTCTTT. The chain combines TRBV4-2 with TRBJ1-1; 9 bases match TRBD1. The CDR3 runs to 14 residues. In germline, CDR1 is LGHNA, CDR2 YNFKEQ.

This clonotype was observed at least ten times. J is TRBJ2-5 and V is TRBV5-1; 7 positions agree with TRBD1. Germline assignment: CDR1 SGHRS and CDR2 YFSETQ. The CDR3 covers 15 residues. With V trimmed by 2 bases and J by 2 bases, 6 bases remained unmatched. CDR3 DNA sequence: TGCGCCAGCAGCTTTTCTGTGGGACAGCAAGAGACCCAGTACTTC. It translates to CASSFSVGQQETQYF.